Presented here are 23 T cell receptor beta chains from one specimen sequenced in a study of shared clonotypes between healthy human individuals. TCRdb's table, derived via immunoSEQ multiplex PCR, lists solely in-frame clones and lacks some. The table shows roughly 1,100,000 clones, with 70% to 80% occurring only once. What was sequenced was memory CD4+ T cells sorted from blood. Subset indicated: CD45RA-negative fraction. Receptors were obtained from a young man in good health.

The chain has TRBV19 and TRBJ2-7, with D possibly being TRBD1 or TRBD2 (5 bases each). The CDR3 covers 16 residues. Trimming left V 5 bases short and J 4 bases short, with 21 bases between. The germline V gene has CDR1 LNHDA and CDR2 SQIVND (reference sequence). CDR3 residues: CASSPYPPGPDYEQYF. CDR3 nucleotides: TGTGCCAGTAGTCCATACCCGCCGGGACCTGATTACGAGCAGTACTTC.

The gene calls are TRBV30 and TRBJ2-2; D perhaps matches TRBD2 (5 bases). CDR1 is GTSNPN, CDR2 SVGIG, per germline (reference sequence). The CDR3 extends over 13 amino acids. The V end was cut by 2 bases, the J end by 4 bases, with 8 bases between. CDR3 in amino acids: CAWSSEVTGELFF. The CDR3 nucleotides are TGTGCCTGGAGTTCGGAGGTCACCGGGGAGCTGTTTTTT.

The CDR3: CASSFGQGSYGYTF. The CDR3 DNA reads TGTGCCAGCAGCTTCGGCCAGGGGAGCTATGGCTACACCTTC. The chain is built from TRBV5-8 and TRBJ1-2; possibly TRBD1 for D (6 bases). The germline V gene has CDR1 SGHTS and CDR2 YDEGEE. This CDR3 spans 14 amino acids. V was shortened by 2 bases and J by 4 bases, with 12 bases between the two germline ends.

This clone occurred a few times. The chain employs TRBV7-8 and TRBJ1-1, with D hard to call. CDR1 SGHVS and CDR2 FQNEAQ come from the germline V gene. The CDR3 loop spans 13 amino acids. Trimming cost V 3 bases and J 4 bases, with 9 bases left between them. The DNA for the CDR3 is TGTGCCAGCAGCTTGGCGGAGGCCACTGAAGCTTTCTTT. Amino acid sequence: CASSLAEATEAFF.

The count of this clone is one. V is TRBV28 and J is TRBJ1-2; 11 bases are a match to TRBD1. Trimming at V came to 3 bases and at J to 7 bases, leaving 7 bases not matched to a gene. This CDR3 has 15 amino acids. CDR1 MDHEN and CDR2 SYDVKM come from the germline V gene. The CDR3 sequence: CASSLPGTGGLGYTF. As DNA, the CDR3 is TGTGCCAGCAGTTTGCCCGGGACAGGGGGTCTTGGCTACACCTTC.

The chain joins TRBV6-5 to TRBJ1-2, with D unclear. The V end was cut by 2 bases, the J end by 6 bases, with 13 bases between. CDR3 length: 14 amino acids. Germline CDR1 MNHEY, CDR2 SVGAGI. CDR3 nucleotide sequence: TGTGCCAGCAGTTACACCGCAGGCAAGAATGGCTACACCTTC. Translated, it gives CASSYTAGKNGYTF.

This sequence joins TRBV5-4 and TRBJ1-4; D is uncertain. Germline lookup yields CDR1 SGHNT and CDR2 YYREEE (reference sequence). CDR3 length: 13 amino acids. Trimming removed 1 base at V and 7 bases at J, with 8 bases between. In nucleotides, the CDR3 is TGTGCCAGCAGCTTGTCCGCGAGTGAAAAACTGTTTTTT. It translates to CASSLSASEKLFF.

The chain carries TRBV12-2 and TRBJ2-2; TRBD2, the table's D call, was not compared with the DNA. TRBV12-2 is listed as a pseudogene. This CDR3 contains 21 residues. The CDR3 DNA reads TGTGCAAGTCGCTTAGTAGGTAGGAGACTAGCGGGGGTCGCGAACACCGGGGAGCTGTTTTTT. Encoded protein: CASRLVGRRLAGVANTGELFF.

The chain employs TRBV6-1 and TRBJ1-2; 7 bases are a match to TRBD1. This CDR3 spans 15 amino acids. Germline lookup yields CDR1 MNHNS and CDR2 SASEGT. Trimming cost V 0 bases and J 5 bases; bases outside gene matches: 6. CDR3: CASSEATGMGYGYTF. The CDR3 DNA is TGTGCCAGCAGTGAAGCGACAGGGATGGGTTATGGCTACACCTTC.

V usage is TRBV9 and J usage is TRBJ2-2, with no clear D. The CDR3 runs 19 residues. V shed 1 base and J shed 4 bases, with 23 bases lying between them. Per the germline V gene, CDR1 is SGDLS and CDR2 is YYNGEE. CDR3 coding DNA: TGTGCCAGCAGCGTATCCGGTCAGGATGCTCGAACCTCCACCGGGGAGCTGTTTTTT. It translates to CASSVSGQDARTSTGELFF.

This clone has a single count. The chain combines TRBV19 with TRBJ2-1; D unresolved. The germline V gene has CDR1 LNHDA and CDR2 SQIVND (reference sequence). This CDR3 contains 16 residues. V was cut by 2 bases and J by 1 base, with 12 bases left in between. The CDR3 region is CASSILASRSYNEQFF. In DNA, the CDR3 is TGTGCCAGTAGTATACTTGCATCGAGGTCCTACAATGAGCAGTTCTTC.

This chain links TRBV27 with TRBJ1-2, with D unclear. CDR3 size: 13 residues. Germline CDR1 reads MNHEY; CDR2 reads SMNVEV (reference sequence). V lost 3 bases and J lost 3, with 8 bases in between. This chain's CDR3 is CASSFGPHYGYTF. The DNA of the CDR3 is TGTGCCAGCAGTTTCGGGCCTCACTATGGCTACACCTTC.

The CDR3 reads CASSPGVNGAGELFF. The DNA for the CDR3 is TGTGCCAGCTCACCGGGGGTGAATGGAGCTGGGGAGCTGTTTTTT. This sequence joins TRBV18 and TRBJ2-2; D is possibly TRBD1 or TRBD2 (5 bases each). V was clipped by 3 bases and J by 8 bases, with 16 bases between them. Germline lookup yields CDR1 KGHSH and CDR2 LQKENI. The CDR3 extends over 15 amino acids.

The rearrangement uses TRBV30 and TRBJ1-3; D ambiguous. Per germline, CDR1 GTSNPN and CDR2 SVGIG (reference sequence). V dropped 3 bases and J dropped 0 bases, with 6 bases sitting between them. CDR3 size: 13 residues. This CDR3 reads CAWRTNSGNTIYF. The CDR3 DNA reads TGTGCCTGGAGGACAAACTCTGGAAACACCATATATTTT.

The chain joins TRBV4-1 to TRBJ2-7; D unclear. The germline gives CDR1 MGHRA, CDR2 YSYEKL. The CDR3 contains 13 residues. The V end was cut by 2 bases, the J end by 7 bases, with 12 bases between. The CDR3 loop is CASSQSDFWEQYF. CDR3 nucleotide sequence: TGCGCCAGCAGCCAATCAGACTTCTGGGAGCAGTACTTC.

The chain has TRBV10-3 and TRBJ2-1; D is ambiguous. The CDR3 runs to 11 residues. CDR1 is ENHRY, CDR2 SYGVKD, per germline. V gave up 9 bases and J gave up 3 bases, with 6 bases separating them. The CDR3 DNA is TGTGCCATAAGACTCTACAATGAGCAGTTCTTC. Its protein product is CAIRLYNEQFF.

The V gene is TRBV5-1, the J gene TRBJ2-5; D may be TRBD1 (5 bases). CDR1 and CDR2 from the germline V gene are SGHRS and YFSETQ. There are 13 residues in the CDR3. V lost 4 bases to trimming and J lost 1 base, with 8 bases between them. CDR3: CASSLTVQETQYF. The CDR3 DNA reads TGCGCCAGCAGCCTGACAGTCCAAGAGACCCAGTACTTC. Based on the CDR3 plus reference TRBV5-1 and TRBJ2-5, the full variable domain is KAGVTQTPRYLIKTRGQQVTLSCSPISGHRSVSWYQQTPGQGLQFLFEYFSETQRNKGNFPGRFSGRQFSNSRSEMNVSTLELGDSALYLCASSLTVQETQYFGPGTRLLVL.

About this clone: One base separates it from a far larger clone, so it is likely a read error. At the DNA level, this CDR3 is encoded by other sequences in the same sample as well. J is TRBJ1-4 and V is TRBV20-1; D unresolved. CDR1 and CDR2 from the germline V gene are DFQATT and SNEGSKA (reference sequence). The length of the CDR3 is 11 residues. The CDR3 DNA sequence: TGCAGTGTCCCTCGTGAAGAAAAGCTGTTTTTT. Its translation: CSVPREEKLFF.

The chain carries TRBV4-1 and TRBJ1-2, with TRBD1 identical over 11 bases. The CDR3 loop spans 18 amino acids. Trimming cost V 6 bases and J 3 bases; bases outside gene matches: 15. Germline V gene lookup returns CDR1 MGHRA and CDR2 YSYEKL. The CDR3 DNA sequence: TGCGCCAGCAGGAACCCGGGACAGGGGGTACGAGGTGACTATGGCTACACCTTC. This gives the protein CASRNPGQGVRGDYGYTF.

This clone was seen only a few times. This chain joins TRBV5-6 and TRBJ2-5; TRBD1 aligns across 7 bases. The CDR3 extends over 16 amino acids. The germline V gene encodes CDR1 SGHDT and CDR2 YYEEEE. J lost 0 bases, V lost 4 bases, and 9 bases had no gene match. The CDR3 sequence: CASSLGTASYQETQYF. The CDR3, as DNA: TGTGCCAGCAGCCTAGGGACAGCCTCGTACCAAGAGACCCAGTACTTC.

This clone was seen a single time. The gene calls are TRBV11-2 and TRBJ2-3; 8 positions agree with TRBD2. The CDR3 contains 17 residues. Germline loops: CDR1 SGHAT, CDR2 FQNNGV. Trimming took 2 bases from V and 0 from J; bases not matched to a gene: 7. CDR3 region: CASSLTGGSSSTDTQYF. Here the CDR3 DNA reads TGTGCCAGCAGCTTAACGGGGGGGTCCTCTAGCACAGATACGCAGTATTTT.

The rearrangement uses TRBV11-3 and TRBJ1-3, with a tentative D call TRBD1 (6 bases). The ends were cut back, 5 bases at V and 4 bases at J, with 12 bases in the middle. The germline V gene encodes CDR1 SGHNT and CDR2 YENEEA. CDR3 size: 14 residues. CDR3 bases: TGTGCCAGCAGCCCCAGGGGTCGCGGAAACACCATATATTTT. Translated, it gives CASSPRGRGNTIYF.

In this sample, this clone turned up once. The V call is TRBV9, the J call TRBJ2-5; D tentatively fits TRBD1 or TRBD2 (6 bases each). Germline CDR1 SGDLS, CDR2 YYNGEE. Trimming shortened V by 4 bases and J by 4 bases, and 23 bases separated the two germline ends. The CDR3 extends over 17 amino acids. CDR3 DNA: TGTGCCAGCAGCCCCGGGGGTAGGCAACAGGGCGGAGAGACCCAGTACTTC. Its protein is CASSPGGRQQGGETQYF.